A selection of T cell receptor beta chains follows, all from one sample in a study of preoperative IRX-2 immunotherapy in early breast cancer. The protocol was immunoSEQ multiplex PCR, while the TCRdb copy is restricted to in-frame clones and leaves out a portion. This repertoire shows roughly 11,000 clones, approximately 79% found once; its top ten account for 5.6%. Sequenced material: lymph node tissue, taken before IRX-2 immunotherapy. The source of these receptors is a human donor with breast cancer. Both conserved end residues are part of each CDR3. A D gene is named only where the DNA matches it firmly. Clone sizes are given selectively: once, few, many, or a class where the clone is expanded.

size	V	J	D	CDR3	DNA
.	TRBV11-3	TRBJ2-1	.	CASTPWGIEGGEQFF	TGTGCCAGCACCCCCTGGGGGATCGAGGGGGGTGAGCAGTTCTTC
.	TRBV11-3	TRBJ2-1	TRBD2	CASNQGLAGADEQFF	TGTGCCAGCAACCAGGGACTAGCGGGAGCGGATGAGCAGTTCTTC
.	TRBV19	TRBJ1-1	.	CASSDRYTEAFF	TGTGCCAGTAGCGACAGGTACACTGAAGCTTTCTTT
once	TRBV19	TRBJ2-3	TRBD2	CASRLAGADTQYF	TGTGCCAGCCGACTAGCGGGAGCAGATACGCAGTATTTT
.	TRBV6-8	TRBJ1-4	.	CASSYPPASEQGEKLFF	TGTGCCAGCAGTTACCCTCCGGCCTCGGAACAGGGTGAAAAACTGTTTTTT
.	TRBV11-3	TRBJ2-7	TRBD1	CASSSRTGVAEQYF	TGTGCCAGCAGCTCCCGGACAGGGGTTGCCGAGCAGTACTTC
.	TRBV6-8	TRBJ2-1	.	CASSFLKHLMSNEQFF	TGTGCCAGCAGTTTTTTGAAACATCTCATGAGCAATGAGCAGTTCTTC
.	TRBV5-1	TRBJ2-3	TRBD2	CVSSLAPAGGTDTQYF	TGCGTCAGCAGCTTGGCCCCGGCGGGAGGCACAGATACGCAGTATTTT
.	TRBV11-3	TRBJ2-1	.	CASSLVKRITANEQFF	TGTGCCAGCAGCTTAGTAAAGCGGATAACGGCCAATGAGCAGTTCTTC
few	TRBV11-3	TRBJ1-1	TRBD1	CASSLSGTGVTEAFF	TGTGCCAGCAGCCTATCCGGGACAGGGGTAACTGAAGCTTTCTTT
.	TRBV11-3	TRBJ2-2	.	CASSLPSDGTGELFF	TGTGCCAGCAGCCTACCCTCAGACGGGACCGGGGAGCTGTTTTTT
.	TRBV11-3	TRBJ2-1	.	CASSVSSGRSYNEQFF	TGTGCCAGCAGCGTTAGTAGCGGACGCTCCTACAATGAGCAGTTCTTC
.	TRBV6-8	TRBJ1-1	TRBD1	CASSRTGHTEAFF	TGTGCCAGCAGCAGGACAGGTCATACTGAAGCTTTCTTT
few	TRBV6-8	TRBJ2-7	TRBD1	CASSLMGQSKREYF	TGTGCCAGCAGTTTAATGGGACAGTCTAAACGGGAGTACTTC
once	TRBV11-3	TRBJ2-5	TRBD1	CASSRAGTGGAQETQYF	TGTGCCAGCAGCCGCGCCGGGACAGGGGGCGCTCAAGAGACCCAGTACTTC
.	TRBV6-8	TRBJ1-1	TRBD1	CASRKGQKFTEAFF	TGTGCCAGCAGGAAGGGACAGAAATTCACTGAAGCTTTCTTT
.	TRBV7-1	TRBJ1-1	.	CASSLVMNTEAFF	TGTGCCAGCAGCCTAGTCATGAACACTGAAGCTTTCTTT
.	TRBV6-8	TRBJ1-1	TRBD1	CASSYGQDWDTEAFF	TGTGCCAGCAGTTACGGACAGGATTGGGACACTGAAGCTTTCTTT
.	TRBV28	TRBJ2-7	.	CASSLDSSVDEQYF	TGTGCCAGCAGTTTGGACAGTTCGGTGGACGAGCAGTACTTC
.	TRBV28	TRBJ2-7	TRBD1	CASSGVGTGYLGEQYF	TGTGCCAGCAGTGGGGTTGGGACAGGGTATCTAGGGGAGCAGTACTTC
.	TRBV5-1	TRBJ2-3	.	CASSSYGGSTDTQYF	TGCGCCAGCAGCTCCTACGGTGGTAGCACAGATACGCAGTATTTT
.	TRBV5-1	TRBJ2-3	TRBD2	CASSFGTSGHTQYF	TGCGCCAGCAGCTTCGGGACTAGCGGACATACGCAGTATTTT
once	TRBV30	TRBJ1-2	TRBD1	CAWSLDRGLGYTF	TGTGCCTGGAGTCTCGACAGGGGGCTTGGCTACACCTTC
few	TRBV11-3	TRBJ2-3	.	CASSQNPEGRPDTQYF	TGTGCCAGCAGCCAAAACCCGGAGGGCCGCCCAGATACGCAGTATTTT
.	TRBV10-2	TRBJ1-1	.	CASRSLTSFGNTEAFF	TGCGCCAGCAGATCTCTCACGTCCTTCGGGAACACTGAAGCTTTCTTT
.	TRBV22-1	TRBJ1-2	.	CASSWITGTNNYGYTF	TGTGCCAGCAGTTGGATTACCGGGACTAACAACTATGGCTACACCTTC
few	TRBV6-8	TRBJ1-1	.	CASSYRGSENTEAFF	TGTGCCAGCAGTTACCGGGGTTCCGAGAACACTGAAGCTTTCTTT
once	TRBV12-5	TRBJ2-2	TRBD1	CANSRGSTGELFF	TGTGCCAACTCCAGGGGGTCGACCGGGGAGCTGTTTTTT
.	TRBV9	TRBJ2-5	.	CASSVNSFQETQYF	TGTGCCAGCAGCGTTAACAGTTTCCAAGAGACCCAGTACTTC
.	TRBV5-8	TRBJ1-4	.	CASSPSSGEYEKLFF	TGTGCCAGCAGCCCAAGTTCAGGGGAGTATGAAAAACTGTTTTTT
.	TRBV15	TRBJ2-1	TRBD2	CATSAWTSGGPNIEQFF	TGTGCCACCAGCGCCTGGACTAGCGGGGGCCCAAACATCGAGCAGTTCTTC
.	TRBV6-8	TRBJ2-5	TRBD2	CASSYSTGGRVQYF	TGTGCCAGCAGTTACTCGACCGGCGGGAGGGTCCAGTACTTC
.	TRBV19	TRBJ2-1	.	CASSAAGSSYNEQFF	TGTGCCAGTAGTGCAGCTGGGAGCTCCTACAATGAGCAGTTCTTC
.	TRBV11-3	TRBJ2-6	.	CASSLTTGLGANVLTF	TGTGCCAGCAGCTTAACTACAGGGTTGGGGGCCAACGTCCTGACTTTC
few	TRBV11-3	TRBJ1-4	.	CASGLAGTLNEKLFF	TGTGCCAGCGGACTTGCCGGGACCCTTAATGAAAAACTGTTTTTT
.	TRBV6-8	TRBJ2-7	TRBD2	CAISRSVTGTSGSYEQYF	TGTGCCATCAGTAGAAGCGTAACCGGGACTAGCGGGAGTTACGAGCAGTACTTC
once	TRBV18	TRBJ2-2	TRBD1	CASSRSPTGGGNTGELFF	TGTGCCAGCTCACGCAGCCCTACAGGGGGCGGGAACACCGGGGAGCTGTTTTTT
.	TRBV18	TRBJ1-1	.	CASSPLLGLSNTEAFF	TGTGCCAGCTCACCACTTTTGGGACTGTCGAACACTGAAGCTTTCTTT
.	TRBV7-1	TRBJ1-5	.	CASSLVGLTSNQPQHF	TGTGCCAGCAGCTTAGTCGGGCTGACTAGCAATCAGCCCCAGCATTTT
.	TRBV11-3	TRBJ1-1	TRBD1	CASSLGQGEMNTEAFF	TGTGCCAGCAGCCTGGGACAGGGGGAAATGAACACTGAAGCTTTCTTT
.	TRBV9	TRBJ2-7	.	CASSVESPDHEQYF	TGTGCCAGCAGCGTAGAGTCGCCAGACCACGAGCAGTACTTC
.	TRBV5-1	TRBJ2-2	.	CASSSGTNTGELFF	TGCGCCAGCAGCTCCGGGACAAACACCGGGGAGCTGTTTTTT
.	TRBV14	TRBJ1-2	TRBD1	CASSQRDRNYGYTF	TGTGCCAGCAGCCAGAGGGACAGGAACTATGGCTACACCTTC
.	TRBV11-3	TRBJ1-1	.	CASSLGQTPLDEAFF	TGTGCCAGCAGCTTAGGACAGACCCCTCTCGATGAAGCTTTCTTT
.	TRBV7-4	TRBJ2-1	TRBD1	CASSLEYGQGYNEQFF	TGTGCCAGCAGCTTAGAATATGGACAGGGATACAATGAGCAGTTCTTC
.	TRBV30	TRBJ1-4	.	CAWSAEGSIREKLFF	TGTGCCTGGAGCGCCGAGGGGTCTATTCGTGAAAAACTGTTTTTT
.	TRBV19	TRBJ1-2	.	CASSVRAQDGYTF	TGTGCCAGTAGTGTCAGGGCCCAAGATGGCTACACCTTC
few	TRBV11-3	TRBJ1-1	.	CASSQAGEPTEAFF	TGTGCCAGCAGCCAAGCAGGGGAACCCACTGAAGCTTTCTTT
.	TRBV5-1	TRBJ2-7	TRBD1	CASSFGTGADEQYF	TGCGCCAGCAGCTTTGGGACAGGGGCCGACGAGCAGTACTTC
few	TRBV6-8	TRBJ1-3	.	CASRGGKYSGNTIYF	TGTGCCAGCAGGGGGGGCAAATACTCTGGAAACACCATATATTTT
.	TRBV28	TRBJ2-1	.	CASSSLLAYSYNEQFF	TGTGCCAGCAGTTCCTTGTTAGCCTACTCCTACAATGAGCAGTTCTTC
.	TRBV11-3	TRBJ1-2	TRBD1	CASSFWTGINYGYTF	TGTGCCAGCAGCTTCTGGACAGGAATAAACTATGGCTACACCTTC
.	TRBV19	TRBJ2-5	.	CASKRGAGETQYF	TGTGCCAGTAAAAGAGGGGCTGGAGAGACCCAGTACTTC
.	TRBV6-8	TRBJ2-7	.	CASSVGRDSSYEQYF	TGTGCTAGCAGTGTCGGGCGGGACAGCTCCTACGAGCAGTACTTC